The 18 T cell receptor gamma chains in this list originate from one sample, sequenced in a study of γδ T cells in repeated Plasmodium falciparum infection. Vgamma9/Vdelta2+ and Vdelta2-negative gammadelta T cells were flow-sorted from PBMC for bulk sequencing. TCRdb called clones from the multiplex PCR reads again using CATT. Here the sample spans tens of thousands of gamma-chain clones, roughly 3.1% being singletons. Sequences were obtained from gamma-delta T cells from blood. These receptors all come from a pool of human donors (malaria-infected and uninfected, not separated).

At least ten counts were recorded for this clone. This chain uses TRGV4 with TRGJP2. V shed 1 base, J shed 5 bases, and the junction held 7 bases outside the gene matches. This CDR3 has 15 residues. Germline values: CDR1 EGSTGY, CDR2 YDSYTSSV. CDR3 coding DNA: TGTGCCACCTGGGATGGTCGGGCGAGTGATTGGATCAAGACGTTT. The encoded protein is CATWDGRASDWIKTF.

For this clone: A far larger clone lies a single base away; this is likely a read error. Other DNA sequences in this specimen translate into the identical CDR3. The chain couples TRGV9 to TRGJP. TCRdb records no J gene; here it was assigned by comparing the DNA to germline. The CDR3 contains 17 residues. Germline assignment: CDR1 GITISATS and CDR2 ISYDGTV (reference sequence). The CDR3 reads CALWEVLCELGKKIKVF. CDR3 coding DNA: TGTGCCTTGTGGGAGGTGCTCTGTGAGTTGGGCAAAAAGATCAAGGTATTT.

For the V gene the call is TRGV4; the J gene has no call. CDR1 and CDR2 (germline): EGSTGY, YDSYTSSV. The CDR3 length is 16 residues. CDR3 region: CATWDGQGICDWIRTF. The CDR3 DNA reads TGTGCCACCTGGGATGGGCAAGGAATTTGTGATTGGATCAGGACGTTT.

There are many counts of this clone. The J gene is TRGJ1 or TRGJ2, the V gene TRGV2. Germline V gene sequence: CDR1 EGSNGY, CDR2 YDSYNSKV. Trimming took 1 base from V and 5 from J; bases not matched to a gene: 8. The CDR3 spans 14 residues. The CDR3 bases are TGTGCCACCTGGGACGGAAACTGGAATTATAAGAAACTCTTT. Its translation is CATWDGNWNYKKLF.

This clone was observed many times. The chain has TRGV3 and TRGJP1. The CDR3 runs to 12 residues. V trimming: 5 bases; J trimming: 8 bases; junction bases outside the gene matches: 5. The V gene's germline CDR1 is VTNTFY and CDR2 YDVSTARD (reference sequence). The CDR3 protein is CATWASGWFKIF. CDR3 nucleotides: TGTGCCACCTGGGCCTCAGGTTGGTTCAAGATATTT.

In regard to this clone: The mismatch at residue 13 between this DNA's translation and the TCRdb protein of a much larger clone likely reflects a read error; the protein shown is translated from the DNA. The gene calls are TRGV9 and TRGJP. There are 18 residues in the CDR3. Germline V gene sequence: CDR1 GITISATS, CDR2 ISYDGTV (reference sequence). In nucleotides, the CDR3 is TGTGCCTTGTGGGAGGTAAGAACGCCCCGGTTGGGCACAAAAATCAAGGTATTT. Its translation is CALWEVRTPRLGTKIKVF.

No J gene call was made, and the V gene is TRGV2. This CDR3 spans 13 amino acids. Germline CDR1 and CDR2: EGSNGY and YDSYNSKV. CDR3 nucleotide sequence: TGTGCCACCTGGGAGCTGGCATATTATAAGAAAATCTTT. This gives the protein CATWELAYYKKIF.

On this clone itself: A single base is all that separates this from a far larger clone, so a read error is likely. Additional DNA sequences in this sample encode the identical CDR3. The V gene is TRGV9, the J gene TRGJ1 or TRGJ2. The CDR3 is made up of 14 amino acids. Per germline, CDR1 GITISATS and CDR2 ISYDGTV (reference sequence). The CDR3 reads CALWIIRVDYKKLF. The CDR3 nucleotides are TGTGCCTTGTGGATAATAAGGGTGGATTACAAGAAACTCTTT.

This clone was recorded at least ten times. It is likely a read error: a sequence one base away is far more abundant. The sample carries other DNA sequences with the same CDR3. V is TRGV2 and J is TRGJ1 or TRGJ2. The J gene, not given by TCRdb, was assigned here from a germline match of the nucleotide sequence. CDR1 and CDR2 from the germline V gene are EGSNGY and YDSYNSKV. This CDR3 has 12 amino acids. The CDR3 loop is CATWDGPYKKLF. The CDR3, as DNA: TGTGCTACCTGGGACGGGCCTTATAAGAAACTCTTT.

Concerning this clone: Only one base separates this from a far larger clonotype, so it likely reflects a read error. In the same sample, other DNA sequences code for this CDR3. The rearrangement links TRGV4 to TRGJP2. The J gene is not listed in TCRdb, so it was assigned here from a DNA match to germline. The CDR3 contains 15 residues. After removal of 0 bases from V and 5 bases from J, the junction contained 6 bases not matched to a gene. Germline assignment: CDR1 EGSTGY and CDR2 YDSYTSSV. The CDR3 sequence: CATWDGRWSDWIKTF. The CDR3 region has the DNA TGTGCCACCTGGGATGGGCGGTGGAGTGATTGGATCAAGACGTTT.

This clone was counted ten times or more. This DNA's translation and the protein TCRdb lists, from a much larger clone, do not match at residue 8, likely due to a read error; the protein shown is translated from the DNA. This chain uses TRGV3 with TRGJ1 or TRGJ2. The J gene was missing in TCRdb and was found by matching the end of the DNA to germline. The CDR3 sequence is 13 residues long. CDR1 is VTNTFY, CDR2 YDVSTARD, per germline (reference sequence). The J segment lost 7 bases and the V segment lost 0 bases, leaving 6 bases of the junction unmatched. The CDR3 region has the DNA TGTGCCACCTGGGACAGGCGGGAATATAAGAAACTCTTT. It specifies CATWDRREYKKLF.

Comment on this clone: One base separates it from a far larger clone, so it is likely a read error. The V gene is TRGV8, the J gene TRGJ1 or TRGJ2. TCRdb leaves out the J gene; it was filled in here by matching the DNA to germline. Germline CDR1 and CDR2: VENAVY and YDSYNSRV. V trimming: 0 bases; J trimming: 7 bases; junction bases outside the gene matches: 6. This CDR3 comprises 13 residues. CDR3 in DNA: TGTGCCACCTGGGATAGGGGGAAGTATAAGAAACTCTTT. Protein sequence: CATWDRGKYKKLF.

This clone came up many times. A read error is the likely source, as a far larger clone sits one nucleotide away. The same CDR3 arises from other DNA sequences in this sample as well. The V and J genes are TRGV4 and TRGJ1 or TRGJ2. The J gene, missing from TCRdb, was assigned here through DNA to germline matching. The germline V gene encodes CDR1 EGSTGY and CDR2 YDSYTSSV. The CDR3 is 14 amino acids. CDR3 loop: CATWDGRRDYKKLF. The CDR3 bases are TGCGCCACCTGGGATGGCCGTCGCGATTATAAGAAACTCTTT.

This clone was detected many times. The limits of the CDR3 on the DNA are not certain, so only TCRdb's listed CDR3 is given. The same CDR3 arises from other DNA sequences in this sample as well. The V gene reported is TRGV2; the J gene is uncalled. The CDR3 extends over 30 residues, inclusive of both ends. Germline CDR1 and CDR2: EGSNGY and YDSYNSKV. Here the CDR3 reads CATWEIIIRNSLAVEQHLLSQVSIGRIQHF.

This clone was seen many times. Given a far larger clone just one base away, this is likely a sequencing read error. Distinct nucleotide sequences in the sample also encode this CDR3. The chain joins TRGV4 to TRGJ1 or TRGJ2. No J gene is reported in TCRdb; it was inferred here by comparing the DNA with germline. V gave up 5 bases and J gave up 2 bases; unmatched junction bases: 6. This CDR3 region has 13 residues. CDR1 is EGSTGY, CDR2 YDSYTSSV, per germline. This chain's CDR3 is CATWVLYYYKKLF. The CDR3 nucleotides are TGTGCCACCTGGGTACTGTATTATTATAAGAAACTCTTT.

As for this clone: With a far larger clone one base away, a read error is the likely cause. The sample contains more than one DNA sequence encoding this CDR3. This sequence joins TRGV9 and TRGJ1 or TRGJ2. TCRdb offers no J gene call, so here the DNA was matched to germline to obtain one. The CDR3 sequence is 13 residues long. CDR1 and CDR2 from the germline V gene are GITISATS and ISYDGTV (reference sequence). CDR3 DNA: TGTGCCCTGTGGGAGGTGCGGCCCTTAAAGAAACTCTTT. Translation: CALWEVRPLKKLF.

Many counts were recorded for this clone. TCRdb has a much larger clone's protein, which differs at residue 14 from the translation of this DNA, likely because of a read error; what is shown is the protein translated from the DNA. The CDR3 loop reads CALWEVQGVTYYKELF. CDR3 DNA: TGTGCCTTGTGGGAGGTGCAGGGGGTGACTTATTATAAGGAACTCTTT. The chain uses TRGV9 and TRGJ1 or TRGJ2. Germline V lookup: CDR1 GITISATS, CDR2 ISYDGTV (reference sequence). The CDR3 loop spans 16 amino acids.

This clone was picked up many times. The V call is TRGV3, the J call TRGJ1 or TRGJ2. The CDR3 has 13 amino acids. V lost 2 bases, J lost 4 bases, and 5 bases stayed unmatched. Germline V gene sequence: CDR1 VTNTFY, CDR2 YDVSTARD (reference sequence). The CDR3: CATWDKVYYKKLF. CDR3 coding DNA: TGTGCCACCTGGGACAAGGTGTATTATAAGAAACTCTTT.